This T cell receptor (beta chain) was captured by sequencing in a study of T cell responses to AZD1222 COVID-19 vaccine. Sequencing was performed with immunoSEQ multiplex PCR; in TCRdb, only in-frame clones are kept and a portion is missing. This sample carries 99,000 or so clones, 70% to 90% of them seen once, and the ten largest clones take about 9.3%. General study points: Clonal diversity was possibly underestimated, and white British individuals and females predominated among donors. The study identified only a handful of AZD1222 recipients as seropositive at baseline. Nearly half of the spike-specific TCRs reportedly recognize variant regions that carry no mutations.

Trimming stripped 4 bases from V and 2 bases from J, with 9 bases between. The CDR3 totals 13 residues. Germline V gene sequence: CDR1 MNHEY, CDR2 SMNVEV (reference sequence). Comments on this clone: Its antigen is as yet unknown.

The rearrangement uses TRBV27 and TRBJ2-7; unclear D gene. The source was peripheral blood, collected on day 0 of AZD1222 vaccination. The TCR comes from an adult in good health. The CDR3 nucleotides read TGTGCCAGCAGTTCGAATATGGCCTACGAGCAGTACTTC. It codes for CASSSNMAYEQYF.